The clone carrying this TCR beta chain has just one count. PCR was performed using 60 Vbeta and 13 Jbeta primers. Using immunoSEQ multiplex PCR, the repertoire was profiled, and TCRdb retains in-frame clones only, with some absent. This sample has about 140,000 clones, with approximately 82% found just once. The sample originates from a study of cytomegalovirus exposure and HLA in healthy donors. Overall study context: Inside one of the first data releases sat roughly 80 million unique TCRs taken from HLA-typed donors.

V gave up 2 bases and J gave up 0 bases; unmatched junction bases: 3. This CDR3 contains 15 residues. Germline CDR1 is MNHEY and CDR2 is SMNVEV (reference sequence). The sample was PBMCs. The chain employs TRBV27 and TRBJ1-2, with 7 bases identical to TRBD1. The source of this sequence is a man aged 25-45 years in good health and CMV-seropositive. CDR3 bases: TGTGCCAGCAGTTTAAAGGGGGCGCCTAACTATGGCTACACCTTC. It codes for CASSLKGAPNYGYTF.